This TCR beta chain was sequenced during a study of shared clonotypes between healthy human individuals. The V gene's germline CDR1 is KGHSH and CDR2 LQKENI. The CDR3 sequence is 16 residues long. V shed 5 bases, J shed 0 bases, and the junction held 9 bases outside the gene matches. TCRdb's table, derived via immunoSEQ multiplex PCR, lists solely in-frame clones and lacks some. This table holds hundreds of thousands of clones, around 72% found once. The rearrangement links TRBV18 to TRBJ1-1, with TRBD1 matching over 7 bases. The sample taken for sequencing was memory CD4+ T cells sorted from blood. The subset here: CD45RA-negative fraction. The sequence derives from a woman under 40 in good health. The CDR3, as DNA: TGTGCCAGCTCATTCTCTGGGGGGACAGTGAACACTGAAGCTTTCTTT. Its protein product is CASSFSGGTVNTEAFF.